The entry that follows covers one T cell receptor beta chain sequence. Its antigen remains unidentified. This sample stems from a study of cytomegalovirus exposure and HLA in healthy donors. Notes on the study in general: Most TCR sequences showed up rarely, but some public TCRs showed up in many donors. Accounts indicate the classifier identified cytomegalovirus status with strong specificity and sensitivity. First-cohort TCR clusters tended to co-occur in the 95 to 150 validation repertoires, a later analysis found. About 150 TCR beta chains were listed as cytomegalovirus-associated.

Repertoires were generated with immunoSEQ multiplex PCR, while TCRdb's copy carries only in-frame clones and drops some. The sample has approximately 70,000 clones; 94% are singletons. J was trimmed by 4 bases and V by 3 bases; bases with no gene match: 4. The germline V gene encodes CDR1 SGHTA and CDR2 FQGTGA. The CDR3 consists of 15 residues. The source of this sequence is a woman aged 18-29 years in good health and CMV-seropositive. The chain employs TRBV7-3 and TRBJ2-1; 9 bases match TRBD2. The specimen sequenced was PBMCs. This CDR3 reads CASSFGLATYNEQFF. The CDR3 region has the DNA TGTGCCAGCAGCTTCGGACTAGCGACTTACAATGAGCAGTTCTTC. The complete variable domain, with remaining parts taken from reference TRBV7-3 and TRBJ2-1, reads GAGVSQTPSNKVTEKGKYVELRCDPISGHTALYWYRQSLGQGPEFLIYFQGTGAADDSGLPNDRFFAVRPEGSVSTLKIQRTERGDSAVYLCASSFGLATYNEQFFGPGTRLTVL.